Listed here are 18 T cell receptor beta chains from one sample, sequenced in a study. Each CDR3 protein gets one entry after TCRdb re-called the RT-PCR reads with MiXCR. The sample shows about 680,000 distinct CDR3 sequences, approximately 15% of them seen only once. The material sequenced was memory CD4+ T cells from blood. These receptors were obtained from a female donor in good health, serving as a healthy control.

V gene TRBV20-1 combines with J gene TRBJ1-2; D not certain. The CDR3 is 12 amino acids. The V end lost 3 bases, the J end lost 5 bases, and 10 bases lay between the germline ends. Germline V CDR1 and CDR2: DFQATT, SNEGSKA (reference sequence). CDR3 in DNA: TGCAGTGCTAGGTTCCTCGTTTATGGCTACACCTTC. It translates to CSARFLVYGYTF.

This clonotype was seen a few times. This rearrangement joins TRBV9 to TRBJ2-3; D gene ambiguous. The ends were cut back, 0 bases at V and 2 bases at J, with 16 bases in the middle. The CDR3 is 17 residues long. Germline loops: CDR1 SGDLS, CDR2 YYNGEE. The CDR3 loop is CASSVGGRAFNTDTQYF. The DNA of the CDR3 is TGTGCCAGCAGCGTAGGGGGTAGGGCCTTCAACACAGATACGCAGTATTTT. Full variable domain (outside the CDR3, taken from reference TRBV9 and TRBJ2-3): DSGVTQTPKHLITATGQRVTLRCSPRSGDLSVYWYQQSLDQGLQFLIQYYNGEERAKGNILERFSAQQFPDLHSELNLSSLELGDSALYFCASSVGGRAFNTDTQYFGPGTRLTVL.

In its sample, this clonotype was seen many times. CDR3 region: CASSPVDRVGLYEQYF. As DNA, the CDR3 is TGTGCCAGCAGTCCGGTAGACAGGGTAGGCCTCTACGAGCAGTACTTC. V gene TRBV12-3 or TRBV12-4 combines with J gene TRBJ2-7; 7 bases are shared with TRBD1. The J segment lost 3 bases and the V segment lost 5 bases, leaving 13 bases of the junction unmatched. The CDR3 extends over 16 amino acids.

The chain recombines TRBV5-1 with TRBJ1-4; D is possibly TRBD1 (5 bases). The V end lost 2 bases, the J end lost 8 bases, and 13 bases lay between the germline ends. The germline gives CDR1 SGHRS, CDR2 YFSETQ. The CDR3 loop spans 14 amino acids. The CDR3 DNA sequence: TGCGCCAGCAGCTTCGGGGCGGGAAGGGAAAAACTGTTTTTT. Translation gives CASSFGAGREKLFF.

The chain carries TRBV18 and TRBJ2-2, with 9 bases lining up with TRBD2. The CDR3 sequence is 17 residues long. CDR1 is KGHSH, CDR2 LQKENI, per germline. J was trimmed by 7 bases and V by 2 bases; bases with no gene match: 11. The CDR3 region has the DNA TGTGCCAGCTCACCAAGGTCTGGCGGGAGGGCCGACGGGGAGCTGTTTTTT. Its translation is CASSPRSGGRADGELFF.

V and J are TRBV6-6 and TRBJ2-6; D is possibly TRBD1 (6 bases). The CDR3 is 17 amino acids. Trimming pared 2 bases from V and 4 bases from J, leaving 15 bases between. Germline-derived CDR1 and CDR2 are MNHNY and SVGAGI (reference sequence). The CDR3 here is CASSYGPQGSGANVLTF. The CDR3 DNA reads TGTGCCAGCAGTTACGGCCCACAGGGTTCAGGGGCCAACGTCCTGACTTTC.

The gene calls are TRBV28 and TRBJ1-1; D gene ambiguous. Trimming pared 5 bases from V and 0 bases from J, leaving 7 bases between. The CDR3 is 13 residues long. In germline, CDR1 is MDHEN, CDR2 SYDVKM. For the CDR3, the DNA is TGTGCCAGCAGTCCGCACATGAACACTGAAGCTTTCTTT. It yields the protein CASSPHMNTEAFF.

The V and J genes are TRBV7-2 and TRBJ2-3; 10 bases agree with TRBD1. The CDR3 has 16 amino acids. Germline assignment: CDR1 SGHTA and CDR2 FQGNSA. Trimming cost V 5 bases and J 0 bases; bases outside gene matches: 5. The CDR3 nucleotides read TGTGCCAGCAGCCGACAGGGGGCGCTTAGCACAGATACGCAGTATTTT. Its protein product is CASSRQGALSTDTQYF. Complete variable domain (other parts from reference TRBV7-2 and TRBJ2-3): GAGVSQSPSNKVTEKGKDVELRCDPISGHTALYWYRQSLGQGLEFLIYFQGNSAPDKSGLPSDRFSAERTGGSVSTLTIQRTQQEDSAVYLCASSRQGALSTDTQYFGPGTRLTVL.

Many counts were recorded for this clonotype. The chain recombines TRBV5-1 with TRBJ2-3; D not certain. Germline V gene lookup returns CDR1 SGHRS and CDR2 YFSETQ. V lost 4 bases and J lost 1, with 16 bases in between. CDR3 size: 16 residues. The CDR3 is CASSDPTKGGTDTQYF. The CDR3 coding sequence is TGCGCCAGCAGCGATCCCACCAAAGGCGGCACAGATACGCAGTATTTT.

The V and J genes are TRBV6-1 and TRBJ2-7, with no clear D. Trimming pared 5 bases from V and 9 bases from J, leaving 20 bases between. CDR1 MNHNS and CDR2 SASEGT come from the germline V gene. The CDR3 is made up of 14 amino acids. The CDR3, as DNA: TGTGCCAGCAGTCCAAATCATAACGGCTTCTCGCAGTACTTC. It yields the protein CASSPNHNGFSQYF.

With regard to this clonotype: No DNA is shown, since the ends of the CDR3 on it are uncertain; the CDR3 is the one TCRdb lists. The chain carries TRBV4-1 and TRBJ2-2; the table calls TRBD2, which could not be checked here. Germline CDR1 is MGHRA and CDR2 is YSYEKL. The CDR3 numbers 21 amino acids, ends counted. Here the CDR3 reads CASSQDPGLAYNEQFFGELFF.

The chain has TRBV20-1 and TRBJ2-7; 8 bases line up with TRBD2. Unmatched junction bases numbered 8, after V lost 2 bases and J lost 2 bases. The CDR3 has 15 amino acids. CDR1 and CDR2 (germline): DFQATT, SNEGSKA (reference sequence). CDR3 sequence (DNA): TGCAGTGCTAGACCTATAAGCGGGGGTACCTACGAGCAGTACTTC. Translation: CSARPISGGTYEQYF.

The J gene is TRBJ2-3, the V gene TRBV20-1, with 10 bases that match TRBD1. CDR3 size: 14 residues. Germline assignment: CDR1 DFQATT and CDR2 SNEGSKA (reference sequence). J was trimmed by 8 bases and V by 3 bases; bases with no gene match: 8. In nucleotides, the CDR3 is TGCAGTGCTAGTCGACAGGGGGCCGTCGGTACGCAGTATTTT. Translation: CSASRQGAVGTQYF.

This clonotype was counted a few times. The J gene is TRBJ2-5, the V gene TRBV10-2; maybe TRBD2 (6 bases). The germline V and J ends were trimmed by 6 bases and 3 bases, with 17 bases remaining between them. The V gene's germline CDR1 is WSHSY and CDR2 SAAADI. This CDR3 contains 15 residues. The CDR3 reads CASRGTYGSKETQYF. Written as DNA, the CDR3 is TGCGCCAGCAGAGGGACTTACGGGAGCAAAGAGACCCAGTACTTC.

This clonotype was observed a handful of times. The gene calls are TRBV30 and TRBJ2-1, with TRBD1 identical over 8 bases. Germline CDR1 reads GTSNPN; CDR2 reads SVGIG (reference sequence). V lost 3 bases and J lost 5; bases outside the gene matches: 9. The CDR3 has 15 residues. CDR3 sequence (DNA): TGTGCCTGGAGCGCATGGGACAGGATAGACAATGAGCAGTTCTTC. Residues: CAWSAWDRIDNEQFF.

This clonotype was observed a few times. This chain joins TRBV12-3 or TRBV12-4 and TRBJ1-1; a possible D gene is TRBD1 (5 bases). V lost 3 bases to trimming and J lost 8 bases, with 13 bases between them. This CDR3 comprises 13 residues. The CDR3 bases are TGTGCCAGCAGTTTCTCGGGGGGGTTGGAAGCTTTCTTT. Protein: CASSFSGGLEAFF.

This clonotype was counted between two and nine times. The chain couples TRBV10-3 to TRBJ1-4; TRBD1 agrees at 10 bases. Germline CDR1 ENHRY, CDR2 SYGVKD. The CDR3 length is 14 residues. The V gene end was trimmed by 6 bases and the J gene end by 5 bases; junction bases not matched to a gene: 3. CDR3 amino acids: CAISSTGGNEKLFF. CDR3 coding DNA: TGTGCCATCAGCTCGACAGGGGGCAATGAAAAACTGTTTTTT.

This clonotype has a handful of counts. In DNA, the CDR3 is TGTGCCATCAGTGAGTCAGGGAAGGGGACGTACGAGCAGTACTTC. Residues: CAISESGKGTYEQYF. The chain links TRBV10-3 to TRBJ2-7; D possibly uses TRBD1 or TRBD2 (5 bases each). Germline CDR1 reads ENHRY; CDR2 reads SYGVKD. The length of the CDR3 is 15 residues. V was pared by 0 bases and J by 4 bases, with 13 bases between.